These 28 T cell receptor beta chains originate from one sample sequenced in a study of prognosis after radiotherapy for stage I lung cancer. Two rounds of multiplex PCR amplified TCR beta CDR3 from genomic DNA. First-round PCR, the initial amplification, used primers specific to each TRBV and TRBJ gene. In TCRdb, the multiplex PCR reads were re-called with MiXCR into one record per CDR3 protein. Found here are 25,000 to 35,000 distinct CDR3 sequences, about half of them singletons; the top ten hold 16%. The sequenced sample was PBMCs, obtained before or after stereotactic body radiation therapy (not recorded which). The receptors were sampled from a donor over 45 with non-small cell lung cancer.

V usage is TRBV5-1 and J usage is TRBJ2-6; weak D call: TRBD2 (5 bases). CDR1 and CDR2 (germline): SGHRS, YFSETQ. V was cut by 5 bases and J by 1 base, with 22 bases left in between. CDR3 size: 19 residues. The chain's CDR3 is CASSSPPGKGLSGANVLTF. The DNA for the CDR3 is TGCGCCAGCAGTTCGCCGCCGGGAAAAGGATTATCTGGGGCCAACGTCCTGACTTTC.

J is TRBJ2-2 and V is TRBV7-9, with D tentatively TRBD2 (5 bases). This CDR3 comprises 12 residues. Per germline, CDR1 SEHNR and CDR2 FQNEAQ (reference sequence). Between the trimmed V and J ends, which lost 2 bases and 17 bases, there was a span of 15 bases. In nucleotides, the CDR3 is TGTGCCAGCAGCTTAAACACCGGGGATCTATTTTTT. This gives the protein CASSLNTGDLFF.

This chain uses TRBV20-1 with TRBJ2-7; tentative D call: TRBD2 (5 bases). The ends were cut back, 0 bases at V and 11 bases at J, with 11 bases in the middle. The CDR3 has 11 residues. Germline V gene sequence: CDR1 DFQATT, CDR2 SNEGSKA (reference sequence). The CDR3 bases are TGCAGTGCTAGAGACCAGCGGCAAAAGTACTTC. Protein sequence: CSARDQRQKYF.

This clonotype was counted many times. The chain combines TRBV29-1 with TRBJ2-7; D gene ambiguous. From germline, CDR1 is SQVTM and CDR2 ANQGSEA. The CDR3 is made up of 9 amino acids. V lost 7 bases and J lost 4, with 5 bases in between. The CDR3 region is CSALYEQYF. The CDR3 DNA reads TGCAGCGCCCTATACGAGCAGTACTTC.

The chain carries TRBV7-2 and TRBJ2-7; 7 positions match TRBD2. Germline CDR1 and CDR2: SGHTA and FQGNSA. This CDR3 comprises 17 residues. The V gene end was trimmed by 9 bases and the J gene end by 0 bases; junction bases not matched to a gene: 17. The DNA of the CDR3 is TGTGCCAGAAGATTAAGCCTCCCTGGGGGGGGCTCCTACGAGCAGTACTTC. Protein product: CARRLSLPGGGSYEQYF.

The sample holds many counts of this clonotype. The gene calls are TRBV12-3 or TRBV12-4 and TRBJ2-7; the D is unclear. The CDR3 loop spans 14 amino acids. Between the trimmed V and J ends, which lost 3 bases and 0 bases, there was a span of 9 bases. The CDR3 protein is CASSFQDTSYEQYF. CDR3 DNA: TGTGCCAGCAGTTTTCAAGATACCTCCTACGAGCAGTACTTC.

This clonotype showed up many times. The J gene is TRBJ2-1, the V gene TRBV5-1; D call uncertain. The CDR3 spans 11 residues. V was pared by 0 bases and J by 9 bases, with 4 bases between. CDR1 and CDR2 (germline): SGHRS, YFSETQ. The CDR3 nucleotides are TGCGCCAGCAGCTTGGGAGGTGAGCAGTTCTTC. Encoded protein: CASSLGGEQFF.

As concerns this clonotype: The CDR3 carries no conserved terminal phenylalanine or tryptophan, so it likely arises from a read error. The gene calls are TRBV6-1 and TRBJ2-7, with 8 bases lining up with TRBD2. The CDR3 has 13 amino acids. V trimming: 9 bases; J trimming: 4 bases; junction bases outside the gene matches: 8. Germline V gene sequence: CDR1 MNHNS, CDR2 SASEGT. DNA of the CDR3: TGTGCCAGACAGCGGGAGAATTGGTACGAGCAGTACCTA. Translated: CARQRENWYEQYL.

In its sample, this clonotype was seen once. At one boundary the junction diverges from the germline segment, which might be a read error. In DNA form, the CDR3 reads TGTGCCAGCGGTTTACTGGGGGGCCGTCAGCCCCAGCATTTT. Protein: CASGLLGGRQPQHF. The genes are TRBV27 and TRBJ1-5; tentative D call: TRBD1 (6 bases). Germline lookup yields CDR1 MNHEY and CDR2 SMNVEV (reference sequence). The CDR3 consists of 14 residues.

The CDR3 reads CASRETGQGYGYTF. The CDR3 coding sequence is TGTGCCAGCAGGGAAACGGGACAGGGGTATGGCTACACCTTC. This sequence joins TRBV12-3 or TRBV12-4 and TRBJ1-2; 10 positions match TRBD1. CDR3 size: 14 residues. V lost 6 bases, J lost 5 bases, and 6 bases stayed unmatched.

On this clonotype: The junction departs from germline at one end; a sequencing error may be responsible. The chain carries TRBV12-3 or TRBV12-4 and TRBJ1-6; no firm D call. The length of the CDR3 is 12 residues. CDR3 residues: CVSSSGNSLLHF. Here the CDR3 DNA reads TGTGTCAGCAGTTCTGGTAATTCACTCCTCCACTTT.

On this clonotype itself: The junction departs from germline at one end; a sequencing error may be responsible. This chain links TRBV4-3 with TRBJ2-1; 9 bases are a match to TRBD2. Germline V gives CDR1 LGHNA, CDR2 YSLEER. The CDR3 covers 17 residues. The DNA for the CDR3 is TGCGCCAACAGCCAAGTTTGTGCTAGCGGGGTGTACAATGAGCAGTTCTTC. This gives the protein CANSQVCASGVYNEQFF.

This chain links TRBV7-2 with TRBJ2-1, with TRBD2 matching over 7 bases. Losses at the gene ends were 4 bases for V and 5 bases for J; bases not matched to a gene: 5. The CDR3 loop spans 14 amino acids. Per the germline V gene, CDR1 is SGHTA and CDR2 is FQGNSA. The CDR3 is CASSCVAGHNEQFF. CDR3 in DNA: TGTGCCAGCAGCTGTGTAGCGGGTCACAATGAGCAGTTCTTC. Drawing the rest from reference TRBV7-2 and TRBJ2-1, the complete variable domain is GAGVSQSPSNKVTEKGKDVELRCDPISGHTALYWYRQSLGQGLEFLIYFQGNSAPDKSGLPSDRFSAERTGGSVSTLTIQRTQQEDSAVYLCASSCVAGHNEQFFGPGTRLTVL.

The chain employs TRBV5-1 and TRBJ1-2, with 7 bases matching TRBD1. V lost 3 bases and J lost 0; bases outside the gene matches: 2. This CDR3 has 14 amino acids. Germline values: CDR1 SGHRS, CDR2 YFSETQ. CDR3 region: CASSSGQANYGYTF. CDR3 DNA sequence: TGCGCCAGCAGCTCTGGACAGGCTAACTATGGCTACACCTTC.

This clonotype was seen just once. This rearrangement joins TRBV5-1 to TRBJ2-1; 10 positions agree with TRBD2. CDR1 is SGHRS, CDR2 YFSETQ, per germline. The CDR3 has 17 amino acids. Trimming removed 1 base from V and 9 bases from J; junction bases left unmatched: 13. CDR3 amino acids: CASSLMGAASGSCEQFF. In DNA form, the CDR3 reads TGCGCCAGCAGCTTGATGGGTGCTGCTAGCGGGAGTTGTGAGCAGTTCTTC. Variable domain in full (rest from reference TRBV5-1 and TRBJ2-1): KAGVTQTPRYLIKTRGQQVTLSCSPISGHRSVSWYQQTPGQGLQFLFEYFSETQRNKGNFPGRFSGRQFSNSRSEMNVSTLELGDSALYLCASSLMGAASGSCEQFFGPGTRLTVL.

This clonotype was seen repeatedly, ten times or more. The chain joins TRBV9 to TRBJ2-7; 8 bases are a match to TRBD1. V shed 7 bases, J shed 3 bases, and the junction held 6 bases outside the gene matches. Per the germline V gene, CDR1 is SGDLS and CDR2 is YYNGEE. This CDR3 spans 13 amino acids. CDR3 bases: TGTGCCAGCCCCGGGACAGGAGGCTACGAGCAGTACTTC. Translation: CASPGTGGYEQYF.

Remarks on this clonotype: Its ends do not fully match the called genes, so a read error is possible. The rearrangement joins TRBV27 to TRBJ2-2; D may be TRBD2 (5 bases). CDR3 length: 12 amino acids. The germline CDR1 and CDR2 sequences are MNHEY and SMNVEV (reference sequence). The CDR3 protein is CASILLNGDLFF. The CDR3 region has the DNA TGTGCCAGCATTTTATTAAACGGGGATCTGTTTTTT.

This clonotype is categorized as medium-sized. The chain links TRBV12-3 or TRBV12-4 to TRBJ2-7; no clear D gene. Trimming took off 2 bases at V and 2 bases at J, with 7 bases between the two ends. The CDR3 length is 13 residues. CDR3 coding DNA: TGTGCCAGCAGTTTAACAGCCACCTACGAGCAGTACTTC. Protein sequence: CASSLTATYEQYF.

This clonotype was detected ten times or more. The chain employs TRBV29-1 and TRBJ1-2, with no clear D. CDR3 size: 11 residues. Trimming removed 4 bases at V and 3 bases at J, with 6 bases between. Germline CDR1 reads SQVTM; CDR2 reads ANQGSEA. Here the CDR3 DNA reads TGCAGCGTTGGGGAGGACTATGGCTACACCTTC. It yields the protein CSVGEDYGYTF.

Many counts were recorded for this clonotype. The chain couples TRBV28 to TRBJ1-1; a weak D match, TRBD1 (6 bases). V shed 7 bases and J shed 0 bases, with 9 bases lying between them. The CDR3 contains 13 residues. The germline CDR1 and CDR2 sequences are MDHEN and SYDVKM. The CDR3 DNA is TGTGCCAGCACCGGGACAATGAACACTGAAGCTTTCTTT. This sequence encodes CASTGTMNTEAFF.

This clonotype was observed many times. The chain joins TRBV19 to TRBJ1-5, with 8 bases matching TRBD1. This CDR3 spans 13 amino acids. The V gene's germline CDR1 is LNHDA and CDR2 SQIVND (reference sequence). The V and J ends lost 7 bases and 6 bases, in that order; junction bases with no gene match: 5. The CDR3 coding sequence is TGTGCCAGTACCGACAGGGGTAGTCAGCCCCAGCATTTT. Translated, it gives CASTDRGSQPQHF.

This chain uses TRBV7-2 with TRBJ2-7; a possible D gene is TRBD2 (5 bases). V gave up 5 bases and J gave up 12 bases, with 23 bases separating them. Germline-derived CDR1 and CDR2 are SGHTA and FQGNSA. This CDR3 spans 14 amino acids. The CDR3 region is CASSITRGSGLGYF. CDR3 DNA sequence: TGTGCCAGCAGCATAACTAGAGGCTCCGGGTTGGGGTACTTC.

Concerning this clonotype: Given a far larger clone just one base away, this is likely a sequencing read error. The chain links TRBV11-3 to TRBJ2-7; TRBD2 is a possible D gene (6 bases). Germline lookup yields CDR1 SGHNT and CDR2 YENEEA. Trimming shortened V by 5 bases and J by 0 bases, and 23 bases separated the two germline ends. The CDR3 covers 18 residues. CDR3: CASSPLFGSILFSYEQYF. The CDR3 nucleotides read TGTGCCAGCAGCCCCCTGTTCGGGAGTATCCTATTCTCCTACGAGCAGTACTTC.

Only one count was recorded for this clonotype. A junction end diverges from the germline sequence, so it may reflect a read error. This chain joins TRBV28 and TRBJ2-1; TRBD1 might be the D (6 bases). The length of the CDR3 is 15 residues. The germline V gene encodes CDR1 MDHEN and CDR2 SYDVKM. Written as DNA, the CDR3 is TGTGCCAGCAGTTTGTGGGGGCCGTCCTACAATGAGCATTTCTTC. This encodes CASSLWGPSYNEHFF.

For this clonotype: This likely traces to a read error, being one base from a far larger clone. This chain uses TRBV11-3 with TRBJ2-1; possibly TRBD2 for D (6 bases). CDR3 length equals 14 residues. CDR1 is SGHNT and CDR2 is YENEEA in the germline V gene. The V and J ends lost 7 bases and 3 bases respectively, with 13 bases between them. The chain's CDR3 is CASTPGVYYNEQFF. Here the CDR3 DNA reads TGTGCCAGCACTCCGGGGGTTTACTACAATGAGCAGTTCTTC.

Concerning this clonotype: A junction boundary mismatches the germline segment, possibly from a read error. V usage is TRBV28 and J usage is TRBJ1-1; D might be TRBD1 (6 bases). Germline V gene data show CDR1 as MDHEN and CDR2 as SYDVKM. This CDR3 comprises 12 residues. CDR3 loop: CAIGGQNTEDFF. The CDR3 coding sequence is TGTGCCATCGGGGGCCAGAACACTGAAGATTTCTTT.

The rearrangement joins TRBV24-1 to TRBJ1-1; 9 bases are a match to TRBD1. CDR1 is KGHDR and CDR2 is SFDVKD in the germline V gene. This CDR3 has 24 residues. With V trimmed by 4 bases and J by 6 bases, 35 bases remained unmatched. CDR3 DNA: TGTGCCACCAGTGACTCGGGACAGGGTGGTTTTGAACCAATGCTGGCCACGTTTATTCCTGAAGCTTTCTTT. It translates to CATSDSGQGGFEPMLATFIPEAFF.

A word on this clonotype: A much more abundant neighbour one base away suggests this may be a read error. The CDR3 reads CATSCFLDRGYEQYF. The CDR3 DNA follows: TGTGCCACCAGTTGTTTCCTGGACAGGGGATACGAGCAGTACTTC. This chain connects TRBV24-1 to TRBJ2-7; 9 nucleotides agree with TRBD1. CDR1 is KGHDR and CDR2 is SFDVKD in the germline V gene. The CDR3 is made up of 15 amino acids. V dropped 6 bases and J dropped 4; count of bases not matched to a gene: 9.